Listed below are T cell receptor beta chains from one sample, sequenced in a study of blood T cell repertoires in COVID-19. Sequencing used immunoSEQ multiplex PCR; TCRdb keeps in-frame clones, though not all of them. The data hold more than 15,000 clones, with roughly nine tenths observed a single time. Sequencing was performed on peripheral blood. The receptors derive from a human donor with active COVID-19. The donor label of this sample is uncertain. CDR3s include the opening cysteine and the closing phenylalanine or tryptophan. A D gene is named only where the DNA matches it firmly. Some rows mark clone size as missing; the rest say once, few, many or name a class of expanded clone.

TRBV10-3	.	.	TRBJ1-5	TGTGCCACCTACGACGGGGTAAGCAATCAGCCCCAGCATTTT	CATYDGVSNQPQHF
TRBV6-5	TRBD1	.	TRBJ2-5	TGTGCCAGCAGCGGACAGGGTATCATAAAGACCCAGTACTTC	CASSGQGIIKTQYF
TRBV2	TRBD1	.	TRBJ2-1	TGTGCCAGCATTGAAGACAGGGAAGTTTACAATGAGCAGTTCTTC	CASIEDREVYNEQFF
TRBV4-1	.	.	TRBJ2-7	TGCGCCAGCAGGGGAACCAGGGCTCGGGAGCAGTACTTC	CASRGTRAREQYF
TRBV19	TRBD1	.	TRBJ1-5	TGTGCCAGTAGTATAGATGGGACAGGGGGCGGGCAGCCCCAGCATTTT	CASSIDGTGGGQPQHF
TRBV9	.	.	TRBJ2-2	TGTGCCAGCAGCGTCTTGGCGGAAACCGGGGAGCTGTTTTTT	CASSVLAETGELFF
TRBV28	TRBD1	.	TRBJ1-5	TGTGCCAGCAGGGCATGGACAGGTGGCAATCAGCCCCAGCATTTT	CASRAWTGGNQPQHF
TRBV27	.	.	TRBJ2-2	TGTGCCAGCAGTCCGGGACTGGCGATCACCGGGGAGCTGTTTTTT	CASSPGLAITGELFF
TRBV27	.	.	TRBJ2-7	TGTGCCAGCAGTTTTGGCCGGGTTACGCGTGGTAACGAGCAGTACTTC	CASSFGRVTRGNEQYF
TRBV28	TRBD1	.	TRBJ2-7	TGTGCCAGCAGTTCACCCGGGACAGGGGGGACCTACGAGCAGTACTTC	CASSSPGTGGTYEQYF
TRBV5-4	TRBD2	.	TRBJ2-1	TGTGCCAGCAGCTTTAGCGGGAGGATTCGTGAGCAGTTCTTC	CASSFSGRIREQFF
TRBV19	TRBD2	.	TRBJ2-4	TGTGCCAGTAGTTCTAGCGGGTTACTAGCCAAAAACATTCAGTACTTC	CASSSSGLLAKNIQYF
TRBV4-3	TRBD1	once	TRBJ1-1	TGCGCCAGCAGCCAAGATAGTAGGGGGCGATGGACTGAAGCTTTCTTT	CASSQDSRGRWTEAFF
TRBV5-1	TRBD2	.	TRBJ2-3	TGCGCCAGCAGCTTGATCTCCCTCGGCGGGAGTACAGATACGCAGTATTTT	CASSLISLGGSTDTQYF
TRBV21-1	.	.	TRBJ1-1	TGTGCCAGCATCCTTAGGCGGGACAGGGGAACCACTGAAGCTTTCTTT	CASILRRDRGTTEAFF
TRBV12-5	TRBD2	.	TRBJ2-3	TGTGCTAGTGGTTTGGGAGCGGGAGACCTCTCGAGCACAGATACGCAGTATTTT	CASGLGAGDLSSTDTQYF
TRBV5-1	.	.	TRBJ2-3	TGCGCCAGCAGCTTGGAGCGGGGCACAGATACGCAGTATTTT	CASSLERGTDTQYF